These T cell receptor beta chains were read from a single sample in a study of sequential checkpoint blockade in melanoma. Sequencing used immunoSEQ multiplex PCR; TCRdb keeps in-frame clones, though not all of them. The data show around 11,000 clones, approximately 70% seen once. Sequencing was performed on CD8+ T cells sorted from blood (inferred from file names), taken from a patient given nivolumab and ipilimumab in sequence. Every receptor here comes from a human donor with melanoma. The CDR3 runs from the conserved cysteine through the conserved F or W. A D gene is named only where the DNA matches it firmly. Some rows mark clone size as missing; the rest say once, few, many or name a class of expanded clone.

TRBJ1-1	TRBV5-6	TRBD1	.	TGTGCCAGCAGCCAGACAGGGTTAGGGGCCACTGAAGCTTTCTTT	CASSQTGLGATEAFF
TRBJ1-2	TRBV25-1	.	.	TGTGCCAGCAGTTTACAGGGTAACTATGGCTACACCTTC	CASSLQGNYGYTF
TRBJ2-7	TRBV9	.	.	TGTGCCAGCTCCGAGGGCCACGAGCAGTACTTC	CASSEGHEQYF
TRBJ1-2	TRBV5-1	.	few	TGCGCCAGCAGCTCCCCCGGGGGGGGTAACTATGGCTACACCTTC	CASSSPGGGNYGYTF
TRBJ2-7	TRBV13	TRBD2	.	TGTGCCAGCAGCTCGGGAGGGGACTTCTCCTACGAGCAGTACTTC	CASSSGGDFSYEQYF
TRBJ2-7	TRBV6-5	.	.	TGTGCCAGCAGTTATCGACAGGAGAGGGGGTACGAGCAGTACTTC	CASSYRQERGYEQYF
TRBJ2-7	TRBV2	.	.	TGTGCCAGCAGTGAACTTATCTACGAGCAGTACTTC	CASSELIYEQYF
TRBJ2-7	TRBV5-6	.	few	TGTGCCAGCAGCCCAAAGCCAGGGAGCGGGCGCACCTACGAGCAGTACTTC	CASSPKPGSGRTYEQYF
TRBJ2-1	TRBV27	.	.	TGTGCCAGCACGGGACATAGCTCCTACAATGAGCAGTTCTTC	CASTGHSSYNEQFF
TRBJ2-7	TRBV27	.	.	.	CASSSSGLAGLFYEQYF
TRBJ2-1	TRBV27	TRBD2	.	TGTGCCAGCAGTCCCTCCATAGCGGGAGCGGTCAATGAGCAGTTCTTC	CASSPSIAGAVNEQFF
TRBJ2-7	TRBV6-1	TRBD1	.	TGTGCCAGCAGTGAGACAGGGGGCCCCTACGAGCAGTACTTC	CASSETGGPYEQYF
TRBJ1-2	TRBV29-1	.	once	TGCAGCGTTTTGGTTCAGGCGAACTATGGCTACACCTTC	CSVLVQANYGYTF
TRBJ1-5	TRBV27	.	.	TGTGCCAGCAGGCATGCGCGGGAGCCCCAGCATTTT	CASRHAREPQHF
TRBJ2-7	TRBV19	TRBD2	.	TGTGCCAGTGGGTCCTGGCGGGAGGGCCGCCACGAGCAGTACTTC	CASGSWREGRHEQYF
TRBJ1-5	TRBV2	.	.	TGTGCCAGCAGTGAATCGGCAGGGGTGGGCAATCAGCCCCAGCATTTT	CASSESAGVGNQPQHF
TRBJ2-7	TRBV5-1	TRBD1	once	TGCGCCAGCAGCTGGAGGAGAGCCACAGGGGGCGAGCAGTACTTC	CASSWRRATGGEQYF
TRBJ1-5	TRBV7-9	TRBD1	few	TGTGCCAGCAGCTTTGTCGGACAGGGTAGCAATCAGCCCCAGCATTTT	CASSFVGQGSNQPQHF
TRBJ2-7	TRBV6-5	TRBD1	.	TGTGCCAGCAGTTACTCCGGACAGGATTTGGACGAGCAGTACTTC	CASSYSGQDLDEQYF
TRBJ2-2	TRBV28	TRBD1	once	TGTGCCAGCAGTTTGTTTGGACAGGGGCTGTTTTTT	CASSLFGQGLFF
TRBJ2-7	TRBV5-4	.	.	TGTGCCAGCAGCTTGGCGCACACCACCTACGAGCAGTACTTC	CASSLAHTTYEQYF
TRBJ2-7	TRBV7-9	.	.	TGTGCCAGCAGCTTAGATCTGCACAGGCGCTCCTACGAGCAGTACTTC	CASSLDLHRRSYEQYF
TRBJ2-4	TRBV28	TRBD1	.	TGTGCCAGCAGTTTTATCACAGGGGGGAACATTCAGTACTTC	CASSFITGGNIQYF
TRBJ2-7	TRBV19	.	.	TGTGCCAGTAGTTCAGGGATAGGGGCCATAACCTACGAGCAGTACTTC	CASSSGIGAITYEQYF
TRBJ2-2	TRBV4-3	TRBD2	.	TGCGCCAGCAGCCAAGATAGGAGCGGGAGCCTGGCCGGGGAGCTGTTTTTT	CASSQDRSGSLAGELFF
TRBJ2-3	TRBV28	.	.	TGTGCCAGCAGTTTCGCGGATACTTACACAGATACGCAGTATTTT	CASSFADTYTDTQYF
TRBJ1-2	TRBV28	.	medium-sized	TGTGCCAGCACCCCGAGTCTAGGACACGGCTACACCTTC	CASTPSLGHGYTF
TRBJ2-3	TRBV10-3	TRBD2	.	TGTGCCACCACATTCGGGGGGAGTAGCGCAGATACGCAGTATTTT	CATTFGGSSADTQYF
TRBJ1-1	TRBV18	.	.	TGTGCCAGCTCACGCCCACGGGAAGGTTGGCCTGAAGCTTTCTTT	CASSRPREGWPEAFF
TRBJ2-5	TRBV23-1	TRBD1	once	TGCGCCAGCAGTCAACCGACAGGGGAATTCCAAGAGACCCAGTACTTC	CASSQPTGEFQETQYF
TRBJ2-6	TRBV29-1	.	few	TGCAGCGTCGAGGGGGGGTCTGGGGCCAACGTCCTGACTTTC	CSVEGGSGANVLTF
TRBJ1-1	TRBV5-4	TRBD1	.	TGTGCCAACGGACAGGGAGGGAACACTGAAGCTTTCTTT	CANGQGGNTEAFF
TRBJ1-2	TRBV7-9	.	few	TGTGCCAGCAGCTTAGTCGGATCAGGGCCCGGCTATGGCTACACCTTC	CASSLVGSGPGYGYTF
TRBJ2-7	TRBV4-1	.	.	TGCGCCAGCAGCCAAATCCCCGCGGAAACCTACGAGCAGTACTTC	CASSQIPAETYEQYF
TRBJ1-2	TRBV7-8	TRBD1	.	TGTGCCAGCAGCTTAGTCGCCCTGCCAGGGGGCGTCTATGGCTACACCTTC	CASSLVALPGGVYGYTF
TRBJ2-5	TRBV9	TRBD2	.	TGTGCCAGCAGCGGATTTGGGGCAGGAGGGAAAGCGGGGGGGCCAGAGACCCAGTACTTC	CASSGFGAGGKAGGPETQYF
TRBJ2-7	TRBV1	.	.	TGCACCAGCAGCCATGCGGCGGGAGCAGGTTACGAGCAGTACTTC	CTSSHAAGAGYEQYF
TRBJ2-7	TRBV29-1	TRBD1	few	TGCAGCGTCTTACCGGGACAGGTTTCCTACGAGCAGTACTTC	CSVLPGQVSYEQYF
TRBJ2-7	TRBV28	TRBD1	few	TGTGCCAGCACCGGGACAGGGTTGTCCTACGAGCAGTACTTC	CASTGTGLSYEQYF
TRBJ1-2	TRBV29-1	.	.	TGCAGCGTTGGGTCGGACACCTATGGCTACACCTTC	CSVGSDTYGYTF